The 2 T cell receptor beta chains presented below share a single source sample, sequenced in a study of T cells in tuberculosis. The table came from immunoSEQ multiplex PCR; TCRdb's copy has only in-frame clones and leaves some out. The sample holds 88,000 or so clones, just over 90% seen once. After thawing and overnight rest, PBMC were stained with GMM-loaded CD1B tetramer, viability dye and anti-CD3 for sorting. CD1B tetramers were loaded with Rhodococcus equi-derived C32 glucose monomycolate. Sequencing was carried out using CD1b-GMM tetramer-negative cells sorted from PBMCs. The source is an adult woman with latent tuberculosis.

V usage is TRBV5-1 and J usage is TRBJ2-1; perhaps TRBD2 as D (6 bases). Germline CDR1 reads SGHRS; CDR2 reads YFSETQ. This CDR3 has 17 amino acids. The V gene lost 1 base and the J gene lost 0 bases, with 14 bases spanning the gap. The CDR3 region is CASSLIGGVSSYNEQFF. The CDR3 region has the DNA TGCGCCAGCAGCTTGATAGGCGGGGTGAGCTCCTACAATGAGCAGTTCTTC.

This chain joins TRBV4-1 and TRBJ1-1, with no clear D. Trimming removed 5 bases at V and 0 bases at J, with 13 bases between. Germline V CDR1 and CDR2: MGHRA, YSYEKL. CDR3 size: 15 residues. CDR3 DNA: TGCGCCAGCAGCACCCGATACGGTCTGAACACTGAAGCTTTCTTT. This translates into CASSTRYGLNTEAFF.